Sequencing of this TCR beta chain was carried out in a study of blood T cell repertoires in COVID-19. Profiling relied on immunoSEQ multiplex PCR, and the TCRdb table lists in-frame clones only, not all of them. The sample carries about 35,000 clones, roughly 91% recorded once. This receptor was taken from an elderly man with acute or convalescent COVID-19. The sequencing input was peripheral blood.

In DNA, the CDR3 is TGTGCCAGCAGCCCAGCCCGGCAGGGAGGCTCCCGGGAGACCCAGTACTTC. Its translation is CASSPARQGGSRETQYF. The chain recombines TRBV3-1 (or the pseudogene TRBV3-2) with TRBJ2-5; perhaps TRBD2 as D (6 bases). Germline CDR1 reads LGHDT; CDR2 reads YNNKEL (reference sequence). Trimming pared 4 bases from V and 5 bases from J, leaving 23 bases between. The CDR3 spans 17 residues.